This T cell receptor (beta chain) was profiled in a study of T cell responses to AZD1222 COVID-19 vaccine. Findings of the study overall: Only a handful of people who got AZD1222 tested seropositive at baseline. Spike as a whole was targeted by vaccine-associated CD4 TCRs, dominant at 160-218 and 743-854. Spike-specific TCR breadth and depth went up after people got two AZD1222 doses.

Concerning this clone itself: Its specificity is not known.

The CDR3 is made up of 13 amino acids. The V gene end was trimmed by 5 bases and the J gene end by 8 bases; junction bases not matched to a gene: 8. CDR1 is LGHDT and CDR2 is YNNKEL in the germline V gene (reference sequence). The assay was immunoSEQ multiplex PCR, and TCRdb's table has in-frame clones only and misses some. The table records some 130,000 clones, 88% of them present only once. The sample here was peripheral blood, taken on day 0 of MenACWY control vaccination. The chain combines TRBV3-1 (or the pseudogene TRBV3-2) with TRBJ1-1; TRBD1 matches 7 bases. This sequence was found in an adult in good health. In nucleotides, the CDR3 is TGTGCCAGCAGCTTCCGACAGGGAAGAGAAGCTTTCTTT. Translating it yields CASSFRQGREAFF.